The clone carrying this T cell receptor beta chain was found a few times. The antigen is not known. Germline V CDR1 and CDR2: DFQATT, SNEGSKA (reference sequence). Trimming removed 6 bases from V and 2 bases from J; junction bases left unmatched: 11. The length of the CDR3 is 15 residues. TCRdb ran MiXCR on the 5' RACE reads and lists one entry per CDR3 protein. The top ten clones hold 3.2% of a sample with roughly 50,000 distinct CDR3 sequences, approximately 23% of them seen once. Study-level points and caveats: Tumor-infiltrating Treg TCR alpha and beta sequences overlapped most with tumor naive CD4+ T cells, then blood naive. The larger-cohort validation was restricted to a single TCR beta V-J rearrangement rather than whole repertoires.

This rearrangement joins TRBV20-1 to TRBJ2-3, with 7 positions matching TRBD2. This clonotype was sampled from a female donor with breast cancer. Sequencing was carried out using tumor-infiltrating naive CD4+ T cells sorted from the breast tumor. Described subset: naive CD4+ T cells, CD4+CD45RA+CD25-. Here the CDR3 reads CSALPTSLPTDTQYF. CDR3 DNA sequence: TGCAGTGCCTTGCCGACTAGCCTCCCCACAGATACGCAGTATTTT.